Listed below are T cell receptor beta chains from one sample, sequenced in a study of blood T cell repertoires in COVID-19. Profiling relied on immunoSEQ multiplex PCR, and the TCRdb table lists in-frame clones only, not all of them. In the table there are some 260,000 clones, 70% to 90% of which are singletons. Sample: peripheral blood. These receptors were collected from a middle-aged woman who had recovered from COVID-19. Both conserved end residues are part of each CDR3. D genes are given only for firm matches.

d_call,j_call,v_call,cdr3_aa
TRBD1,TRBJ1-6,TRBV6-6,CASGDRKNSPLHF
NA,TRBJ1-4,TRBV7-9,CASSLRSEVFGEKLFF
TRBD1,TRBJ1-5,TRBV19,CASTGGGGQPQHF
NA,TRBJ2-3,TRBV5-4,CASSRPGGKGGTDTQYF
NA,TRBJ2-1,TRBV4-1,CASSQAVASSGEQFF
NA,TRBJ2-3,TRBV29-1,CSVQGASSGASTDTQYF
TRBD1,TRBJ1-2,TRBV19,CASSIIVAGGRWDYGYTF
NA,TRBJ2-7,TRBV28,CASRLAVVGGEQYF
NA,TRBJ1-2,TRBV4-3,CASSQAGGYTF
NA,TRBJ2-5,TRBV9,CASSVGPMQETQYF
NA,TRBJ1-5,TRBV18,CASSPGGAGGNQPQHF
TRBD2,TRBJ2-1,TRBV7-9,CAEDTAGGSYNEQFF
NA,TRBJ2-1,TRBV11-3,CASSRGTNNEQFF